This T cell receptor beta chain appears in the sequencing data of a study of blood T cell repertoires in COVID-19. At the level of the study: The United States, Italy and Spain provided the acute and convalescent COVID-19 samples.

The CDR3 is made up of 14 amino acids. CDR1 is SGHAT and CDR2 is FQNNGV in the germline V gene. Trimming at V came to 5 bases and at J to 0 bases, leaving 3 bases not matched to a gene. Source study methods: Reference gene primers were amplified, and this amplification served to estimate nucleated cell counts. The protocol was immunoSEQ multiplex PCR, while the TCRdb copy is restricted to in-frame clones and leaves out a portion. The DNA was the basis for D and trimming; V, J and clone size are from that table. Here the sample spans tens of thousands of clones, roughly 84% being singletons. Sequencing was done on a sample of peripheral blood. This TCR was recovered from a man aged 50-60 years with active COVID-19. The chain joins TRBV11-2 to TRBJ1-2; 7 bases are a match to TRBD1. The CDR3 sequence: CASSPTGSNYGYTF. In nucleotides, the CDR3 is TGTGCCAGCAGCCCGACAGGGTCTAACTATGGCTACACCTTC.